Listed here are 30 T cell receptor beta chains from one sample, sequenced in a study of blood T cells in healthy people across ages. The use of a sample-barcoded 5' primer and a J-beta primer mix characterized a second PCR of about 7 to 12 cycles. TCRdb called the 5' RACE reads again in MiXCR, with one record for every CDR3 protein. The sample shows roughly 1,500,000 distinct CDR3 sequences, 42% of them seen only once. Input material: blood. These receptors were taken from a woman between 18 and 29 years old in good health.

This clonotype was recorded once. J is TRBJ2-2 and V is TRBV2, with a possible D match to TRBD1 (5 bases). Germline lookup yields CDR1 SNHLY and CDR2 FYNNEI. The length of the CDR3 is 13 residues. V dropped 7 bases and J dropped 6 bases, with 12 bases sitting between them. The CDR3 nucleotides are TGTGCCAGCACTGGTCAGGGTTCCGGGGAGCTGTTTTTT. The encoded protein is CASTGQGSGELFF.

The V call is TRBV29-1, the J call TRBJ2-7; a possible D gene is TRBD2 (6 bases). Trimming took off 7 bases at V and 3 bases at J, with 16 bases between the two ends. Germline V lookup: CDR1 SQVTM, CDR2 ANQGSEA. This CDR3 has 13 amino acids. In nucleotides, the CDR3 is TGCAGCGCCAGCCAGACCGGGAGCTACGAGCAGTACTTC. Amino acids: CSASQTGSYEQYF.

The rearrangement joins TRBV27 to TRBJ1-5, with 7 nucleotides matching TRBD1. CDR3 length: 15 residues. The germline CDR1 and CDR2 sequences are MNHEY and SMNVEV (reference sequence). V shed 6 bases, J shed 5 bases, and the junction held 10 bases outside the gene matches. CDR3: CASSPNRGADQPQHF. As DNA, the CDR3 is TGTGCCAGCAGCCCTAACAGGGGAGCGGATCAGCCCCAGCATTTT.

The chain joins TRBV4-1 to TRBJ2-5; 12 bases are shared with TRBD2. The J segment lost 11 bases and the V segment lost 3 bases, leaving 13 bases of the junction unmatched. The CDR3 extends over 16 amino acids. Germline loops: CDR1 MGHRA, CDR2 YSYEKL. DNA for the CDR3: TGCGCCAGCAGCCAGCATGGACTAGCGGGATTCGATGAGCAGTACTTC. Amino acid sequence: CASSQHGLAGFDEQYF.

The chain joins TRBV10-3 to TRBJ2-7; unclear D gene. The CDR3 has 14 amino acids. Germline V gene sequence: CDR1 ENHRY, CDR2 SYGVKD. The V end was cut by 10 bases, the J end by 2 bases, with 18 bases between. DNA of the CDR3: TGTGCCACGTGGGCCGGGCAGCCAACCTACGAGCAGTACTTC. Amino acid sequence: CATWAGQPTYEQYF.

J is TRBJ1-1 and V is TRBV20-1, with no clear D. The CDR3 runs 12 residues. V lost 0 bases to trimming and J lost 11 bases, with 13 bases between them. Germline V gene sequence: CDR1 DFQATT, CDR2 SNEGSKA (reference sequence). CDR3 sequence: CSARDASERAFF. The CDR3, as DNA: TGCAGTGCTAGAGATGCGTCGGAGAGGGCTTTCTTT.

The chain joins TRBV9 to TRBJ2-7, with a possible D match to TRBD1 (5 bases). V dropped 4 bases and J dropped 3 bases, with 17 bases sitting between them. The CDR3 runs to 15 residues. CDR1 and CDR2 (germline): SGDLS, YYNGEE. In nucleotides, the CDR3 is TGTGCCAGCAGCCCCCGCGACCGGACAATCTACGAGCAGTACTTC. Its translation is CASSPRDRTIYEQYF.

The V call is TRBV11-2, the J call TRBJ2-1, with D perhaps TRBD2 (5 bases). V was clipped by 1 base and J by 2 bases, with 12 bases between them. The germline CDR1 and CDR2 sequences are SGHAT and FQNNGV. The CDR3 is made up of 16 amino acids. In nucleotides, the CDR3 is TGTGCCAGCAGCTTAGCTGGACTCCTTCCCTACAATGAGCAGTTCTTC. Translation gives CASSLAGLLPYNEQFF. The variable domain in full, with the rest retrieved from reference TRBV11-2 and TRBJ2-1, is EAGVAQSPRYKIIEKRQSVAFWCNPISGHATLYWYQQILGQGPKLLIQFQNNGVVDDSQLPKDRFSAERLKGVDSTLKIQPAKLEDSAVYLCASSLAGLLPYNEQFFGPGTRLTVL.

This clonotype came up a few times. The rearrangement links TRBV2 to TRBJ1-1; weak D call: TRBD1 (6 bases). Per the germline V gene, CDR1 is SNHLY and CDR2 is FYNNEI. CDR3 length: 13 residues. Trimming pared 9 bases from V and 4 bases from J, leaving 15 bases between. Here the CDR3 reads CARPGERSTEAFF. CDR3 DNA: TGTGCCAGACCAGGGGAAAGAAGCACTGAAGCTTTCTTT.

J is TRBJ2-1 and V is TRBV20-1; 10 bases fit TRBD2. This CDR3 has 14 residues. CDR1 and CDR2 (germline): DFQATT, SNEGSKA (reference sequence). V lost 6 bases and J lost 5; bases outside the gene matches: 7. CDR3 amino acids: CSAALAGAHNEQFF. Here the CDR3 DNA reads TGCAGTGCGGCCCTAGCGGGAGCCCACAATGAGCAGTTCTTC.

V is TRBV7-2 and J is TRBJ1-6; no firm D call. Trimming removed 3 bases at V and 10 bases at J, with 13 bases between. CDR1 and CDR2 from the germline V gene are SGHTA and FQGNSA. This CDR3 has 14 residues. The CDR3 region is CASSFKGRESPLHF. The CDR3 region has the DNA TGTGCCAGCAGCTTTAAGGGAAGGGAATCACCCCTCCACTTT.

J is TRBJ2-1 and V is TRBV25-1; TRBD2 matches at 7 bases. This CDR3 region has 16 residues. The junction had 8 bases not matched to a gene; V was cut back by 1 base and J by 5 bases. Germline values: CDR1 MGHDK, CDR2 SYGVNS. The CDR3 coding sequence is TGTGCCAGCAGTGAATCCGCTAGCGGTGCCAACAATGAGCAGTTCTTC. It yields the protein CASSESASGANNEQFF.

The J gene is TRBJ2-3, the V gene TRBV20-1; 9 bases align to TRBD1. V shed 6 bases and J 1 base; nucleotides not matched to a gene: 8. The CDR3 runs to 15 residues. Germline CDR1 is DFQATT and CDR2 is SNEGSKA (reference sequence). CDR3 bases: TGCAGTGCCTCCTCAACAGGGGGCGGCACAGATACGCAGTATTTT. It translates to CSASSTGGGTDTQYF.

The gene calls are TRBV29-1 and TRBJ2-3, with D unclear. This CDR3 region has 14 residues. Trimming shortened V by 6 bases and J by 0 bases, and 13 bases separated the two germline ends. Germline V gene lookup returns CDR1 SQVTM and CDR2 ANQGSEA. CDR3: CSVPHGISTDTQYF. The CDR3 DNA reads TGCAGCGTCCCACATGGGATTAGCACAGATACGCAGTATTTT.

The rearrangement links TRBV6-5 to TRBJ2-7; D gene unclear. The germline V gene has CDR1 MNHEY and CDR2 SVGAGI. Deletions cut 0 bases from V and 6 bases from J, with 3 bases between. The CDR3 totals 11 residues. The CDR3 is CASSYSFEQYF. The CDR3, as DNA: TGTGCCAGCAGTTACTCGTTCGAGCAGTACTTC.

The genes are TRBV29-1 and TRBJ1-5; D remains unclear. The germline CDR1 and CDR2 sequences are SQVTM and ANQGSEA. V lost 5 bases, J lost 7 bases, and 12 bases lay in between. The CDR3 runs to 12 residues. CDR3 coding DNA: TGCAGCGTTTCTGAGCCTGGGCAGCCCCAGCATTTT. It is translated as CSVSEPGQPQHF.

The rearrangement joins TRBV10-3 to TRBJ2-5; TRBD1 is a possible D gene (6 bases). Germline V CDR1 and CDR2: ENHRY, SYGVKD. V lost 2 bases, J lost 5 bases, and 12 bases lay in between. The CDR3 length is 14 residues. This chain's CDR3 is CAISEGQTGETQYF. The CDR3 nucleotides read TGTGCCATCAGTGAGGGACAGACCGGGGAGACCCAGTACTTC.

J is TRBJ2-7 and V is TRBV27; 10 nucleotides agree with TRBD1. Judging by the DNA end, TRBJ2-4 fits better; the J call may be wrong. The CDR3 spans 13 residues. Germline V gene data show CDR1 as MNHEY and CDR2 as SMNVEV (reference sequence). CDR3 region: CASRDRGLSIQYF. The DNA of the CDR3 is TGTGCCAGCCGGGACAGGGGCCTGAGCATTCAGTACTTC.

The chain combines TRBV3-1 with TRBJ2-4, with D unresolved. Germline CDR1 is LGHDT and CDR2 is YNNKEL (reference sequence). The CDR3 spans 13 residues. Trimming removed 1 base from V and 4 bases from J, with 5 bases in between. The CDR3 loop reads CASSQGQKNIQYF. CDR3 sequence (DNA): TGTGCCAGCAGCCAAGGGCAGAAAAACATTCAGTACTTC.

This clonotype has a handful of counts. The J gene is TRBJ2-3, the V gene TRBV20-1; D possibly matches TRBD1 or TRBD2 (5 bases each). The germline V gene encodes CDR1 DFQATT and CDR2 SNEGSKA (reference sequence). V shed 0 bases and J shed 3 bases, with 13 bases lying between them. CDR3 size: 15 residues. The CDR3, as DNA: TGCAGTGCTAGAGATGGGACGGGTGGGACAGATACGCAGTATTTT. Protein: CSARDGTGGTDTQYF.

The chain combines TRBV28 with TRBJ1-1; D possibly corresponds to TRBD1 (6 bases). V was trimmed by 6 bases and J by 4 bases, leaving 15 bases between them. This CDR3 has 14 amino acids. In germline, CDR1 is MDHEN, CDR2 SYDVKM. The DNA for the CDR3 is TGTGCCAGCAGACCCGGGGGGCCCTTCACTGAAGCTTTCTTT. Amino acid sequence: CASRPGGPFTEAFF.

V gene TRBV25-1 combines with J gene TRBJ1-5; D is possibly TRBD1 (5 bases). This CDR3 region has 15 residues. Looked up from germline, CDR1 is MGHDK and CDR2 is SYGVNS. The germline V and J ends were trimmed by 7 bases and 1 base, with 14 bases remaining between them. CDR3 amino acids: CASTFRGVSNQPQHF. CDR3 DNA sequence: TGTGCCAGCACCTTCCGGGGGGTAAGCAATCAGCCCCAGCATTTT.

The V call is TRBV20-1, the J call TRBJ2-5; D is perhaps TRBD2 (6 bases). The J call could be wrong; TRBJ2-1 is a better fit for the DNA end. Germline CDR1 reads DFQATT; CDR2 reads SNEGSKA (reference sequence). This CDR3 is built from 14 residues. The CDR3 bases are TGCAGTGCTAGAGATCCGGGAGACCAAGAGACCCAGTTCTTC. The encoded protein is CSARDPGDQETQFF.

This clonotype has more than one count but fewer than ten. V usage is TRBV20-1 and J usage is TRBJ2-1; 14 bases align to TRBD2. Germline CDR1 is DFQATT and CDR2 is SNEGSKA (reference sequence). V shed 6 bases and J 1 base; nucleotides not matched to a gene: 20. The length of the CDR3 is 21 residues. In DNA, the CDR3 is TGCAGTGCCCCCCCTCAACCGGGACTAGCGGGGGCCGCCCCTTCCTACAATGAGCAGTTCTTC. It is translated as CSAPPQPGLAGAAPSYNEQFF.

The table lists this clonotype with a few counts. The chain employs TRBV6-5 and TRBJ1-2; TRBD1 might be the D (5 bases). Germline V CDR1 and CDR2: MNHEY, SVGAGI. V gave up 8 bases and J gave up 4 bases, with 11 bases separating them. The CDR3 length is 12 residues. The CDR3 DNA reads TGTGCCAGCGGGGCGTGGGGCTATGGCTACACCTTC. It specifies CASGAWGYGYTF.

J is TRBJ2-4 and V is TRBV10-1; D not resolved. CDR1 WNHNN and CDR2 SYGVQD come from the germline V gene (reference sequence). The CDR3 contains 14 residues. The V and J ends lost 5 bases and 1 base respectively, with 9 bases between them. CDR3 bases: TGCGCCAGCAGTTCGGGTCCGGCCAAAAACATTCAGTACTTC. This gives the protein CASSSGPAKNIQYF.

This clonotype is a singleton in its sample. In DNA form, the CDR3 reads TGTGCCAGCAGCTACCAAGGGTGGACAACTAATGAAAAACTGTTTTTT. This codes for CASSYQGWTTNEKLFF. V and J are TRBV11-2 and TRBJ1-4; D not resolved. V gave up 4 bases and J gave up 0 bases, with 12 bases separating them. Germline V gene lookup returns CDR1 SGHAT and CDR2 FQNNGV. CDR3 size: 16 residues. Filled out from reference TRBV11-2 and TRBJ1-4, the complete variable domain reads EAGVAQSPRYKIIEKRQSVAFWCNPISGHATLYWYQQILGQGPKLLIQFQNNGVVDDSQLPKDRFSAERLKGVDSTLKIQPAKLEDSAVYLCASSYQGWTTNEKLFFGSGTQLSVL.

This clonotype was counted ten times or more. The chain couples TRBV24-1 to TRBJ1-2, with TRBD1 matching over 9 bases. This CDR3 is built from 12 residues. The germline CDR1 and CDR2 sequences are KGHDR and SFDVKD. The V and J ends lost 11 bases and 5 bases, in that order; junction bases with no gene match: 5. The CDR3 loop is CAISGTGYGYTF. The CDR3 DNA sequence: TGTGCCATCTCCGGGACAGGGTATGGCTACACCTTC.

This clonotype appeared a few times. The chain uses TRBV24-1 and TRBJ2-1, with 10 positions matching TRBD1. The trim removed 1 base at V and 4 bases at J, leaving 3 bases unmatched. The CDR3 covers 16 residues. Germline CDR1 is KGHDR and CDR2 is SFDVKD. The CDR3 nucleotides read TGTGCCACCAGTGATTTCGGGACAGGGGTTTACAATGAGCAGTTCTTC. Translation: CATSDFGTGVYNEQFF.

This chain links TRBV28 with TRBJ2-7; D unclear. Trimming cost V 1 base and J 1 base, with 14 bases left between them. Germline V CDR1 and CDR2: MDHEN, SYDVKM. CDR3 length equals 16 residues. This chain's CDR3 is CASSLFISSISYEQYF. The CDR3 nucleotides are TGTGCCAGCAGTTTATTCATTAGCTCCATATCCTACGAGCAGTACTTC.